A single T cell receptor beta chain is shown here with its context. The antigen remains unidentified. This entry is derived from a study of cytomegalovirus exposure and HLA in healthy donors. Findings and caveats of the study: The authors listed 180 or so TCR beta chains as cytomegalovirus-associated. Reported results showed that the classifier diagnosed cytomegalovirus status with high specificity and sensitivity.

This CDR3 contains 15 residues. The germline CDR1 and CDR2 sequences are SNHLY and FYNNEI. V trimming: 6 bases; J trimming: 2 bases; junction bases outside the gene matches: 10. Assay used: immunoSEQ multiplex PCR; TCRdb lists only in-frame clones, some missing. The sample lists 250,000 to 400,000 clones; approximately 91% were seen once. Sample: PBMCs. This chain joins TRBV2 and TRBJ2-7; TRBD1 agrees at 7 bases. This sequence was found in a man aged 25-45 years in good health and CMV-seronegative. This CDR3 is CASRHDVGTAYEQYF. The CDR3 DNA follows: TGTGCCAGCAGGCACGATGTAGGGACAGCCTACGAGCAGTACTTC.